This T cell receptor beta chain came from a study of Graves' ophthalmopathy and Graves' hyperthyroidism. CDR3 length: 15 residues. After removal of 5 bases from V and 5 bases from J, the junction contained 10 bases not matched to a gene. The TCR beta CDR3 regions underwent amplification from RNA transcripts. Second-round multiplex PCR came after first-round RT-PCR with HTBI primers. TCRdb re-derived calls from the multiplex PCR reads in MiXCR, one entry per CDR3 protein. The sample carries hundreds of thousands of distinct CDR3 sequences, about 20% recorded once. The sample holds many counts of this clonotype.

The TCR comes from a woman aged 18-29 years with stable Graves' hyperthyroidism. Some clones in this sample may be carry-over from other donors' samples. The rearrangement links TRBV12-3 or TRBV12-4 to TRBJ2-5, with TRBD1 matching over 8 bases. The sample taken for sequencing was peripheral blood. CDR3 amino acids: CASSTLGQGRETQYF. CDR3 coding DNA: TGTGCCAGCAGTACCCTTGGACAGGGACGGGAGACCCAGTACTTC.